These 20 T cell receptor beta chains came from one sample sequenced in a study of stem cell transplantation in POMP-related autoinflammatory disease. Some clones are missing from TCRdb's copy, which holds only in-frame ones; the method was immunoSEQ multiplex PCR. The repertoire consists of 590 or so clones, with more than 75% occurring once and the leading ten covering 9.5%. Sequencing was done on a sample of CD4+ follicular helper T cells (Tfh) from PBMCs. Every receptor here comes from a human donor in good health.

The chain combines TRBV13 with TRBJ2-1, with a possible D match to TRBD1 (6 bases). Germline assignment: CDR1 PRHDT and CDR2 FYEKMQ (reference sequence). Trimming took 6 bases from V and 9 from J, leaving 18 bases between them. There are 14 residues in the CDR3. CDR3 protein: CASRPDRFLGEQFF. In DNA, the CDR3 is TGTGCCAGCAGACCAGACAGGTTTTTGGGTGAGCAGTTCTTC.

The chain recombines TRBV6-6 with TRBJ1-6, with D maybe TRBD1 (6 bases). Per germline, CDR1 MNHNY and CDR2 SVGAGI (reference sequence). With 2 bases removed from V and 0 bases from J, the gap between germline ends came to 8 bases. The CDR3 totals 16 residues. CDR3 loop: CASSYRGGSYNSPLHF. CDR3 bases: TGTGCCAGCAGTTACAGGGGGGGCTCCTATAATTCACCCCTCCACTTT.

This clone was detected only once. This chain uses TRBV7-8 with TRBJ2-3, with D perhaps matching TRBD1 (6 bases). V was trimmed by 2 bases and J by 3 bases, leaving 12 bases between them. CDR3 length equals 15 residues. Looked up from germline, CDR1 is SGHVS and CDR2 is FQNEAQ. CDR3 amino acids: CASSLYRERTDTQYF. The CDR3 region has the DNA TGTGCCAGCAGCTTATACAGGGAAAGGACAGATACGCAGTATTTT. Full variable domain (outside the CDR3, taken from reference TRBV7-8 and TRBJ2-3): GAGVSQSPRYKVAKRGQDVALRCDPISGHVSLFWYQQALGQGPEFLTYFQNEAQLDKSGLPSDRFFAERPEGSVSTLKIQRTQQEDSAVYLCASSLYRERTDTQYFGPGTRLTVL.

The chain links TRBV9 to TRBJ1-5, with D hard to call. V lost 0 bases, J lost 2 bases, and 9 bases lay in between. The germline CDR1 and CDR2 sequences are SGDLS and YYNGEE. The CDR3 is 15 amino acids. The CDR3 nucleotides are TGTGCCAGCAGCGTAGATGTCGGACGCAATCAGCCCCAGCATTTT. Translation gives CASSVDVGRNQPQHF.

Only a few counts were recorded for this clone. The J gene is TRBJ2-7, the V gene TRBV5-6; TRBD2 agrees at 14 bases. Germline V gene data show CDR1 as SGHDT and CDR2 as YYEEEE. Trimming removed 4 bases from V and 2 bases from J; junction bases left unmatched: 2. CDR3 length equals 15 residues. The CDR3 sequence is CASSRLAGGTYEQYF. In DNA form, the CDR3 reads TGTGCCAGCAGCCGACTAGCGGGGGGGACCTACGAGCAGTACTTC.

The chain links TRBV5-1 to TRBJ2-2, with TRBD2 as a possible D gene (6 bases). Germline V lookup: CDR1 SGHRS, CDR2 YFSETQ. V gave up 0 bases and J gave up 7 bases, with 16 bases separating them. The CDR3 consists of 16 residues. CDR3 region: CASSLANRGFSGELFF. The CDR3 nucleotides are TGCGCCAGCAGCTTGGCCAATCGGGGGTTTAGCGGGGAGCTGTTTTTT.

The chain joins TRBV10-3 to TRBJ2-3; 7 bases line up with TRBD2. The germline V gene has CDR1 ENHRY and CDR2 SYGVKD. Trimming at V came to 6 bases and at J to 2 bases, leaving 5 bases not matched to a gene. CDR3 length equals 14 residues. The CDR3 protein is CAIRLALNTDTQYF. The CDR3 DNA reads TGTGCCATCAGACTAGCGCTCAACACAGATACGCAGTATTTT.

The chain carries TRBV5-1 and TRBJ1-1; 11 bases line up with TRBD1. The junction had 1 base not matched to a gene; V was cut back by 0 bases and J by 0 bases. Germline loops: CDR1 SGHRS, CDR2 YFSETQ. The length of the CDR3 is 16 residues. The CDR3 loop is CASSLGTGGMNTEAFF. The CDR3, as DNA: TGCGCCAGCAGCTTGGGGACAGGGGGCATGAACACTGAAGCTTTCTTT.

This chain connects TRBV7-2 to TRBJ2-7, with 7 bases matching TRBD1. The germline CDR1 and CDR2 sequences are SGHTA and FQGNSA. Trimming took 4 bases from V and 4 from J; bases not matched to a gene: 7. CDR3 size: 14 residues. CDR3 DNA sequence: TGTGCCAGCAGCTCCGGGACAGAGAAATACGAGCAGTACTTC. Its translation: CASSSGTEKYEQYF.

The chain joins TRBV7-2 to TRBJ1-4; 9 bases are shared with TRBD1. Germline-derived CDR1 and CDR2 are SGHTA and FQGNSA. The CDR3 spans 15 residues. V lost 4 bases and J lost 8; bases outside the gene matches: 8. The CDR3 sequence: CASSWGTGPSEKLFF. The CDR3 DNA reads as TGTGCCAGCAGCTGGGGGACAGGGCCATCCGAAAAACTGTTTTTT.

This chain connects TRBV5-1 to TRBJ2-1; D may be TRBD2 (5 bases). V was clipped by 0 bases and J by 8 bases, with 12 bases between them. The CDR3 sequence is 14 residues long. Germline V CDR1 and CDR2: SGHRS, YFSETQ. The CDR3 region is CASSLAGMEDEQFF. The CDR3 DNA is TGCGCCAGCAGCTTGGCCGGGATGGAAGATGAGCAGTTCTTC.

CDR3: CASRTGGTNTEAFF. The CDR3 DNA sequence: TGTGCCAGCCGGACAGGGGGCACTAACACTGAAGCTTTCTTT. The chain uses TRBV28 and TRBJ1-1, with 11 positions matching TRBD1. The length of the CDR3 is 14 residues. V shed 8 bases, J shed 2 bases, and the junction held 4 bases outside the gene matches. CDR1 and CDR2 from the germline V gene are MDHEN and SYDVKM.

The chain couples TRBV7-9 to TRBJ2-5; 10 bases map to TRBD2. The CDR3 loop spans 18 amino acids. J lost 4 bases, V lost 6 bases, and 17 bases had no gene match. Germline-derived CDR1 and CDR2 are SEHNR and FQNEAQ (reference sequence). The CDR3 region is CASRSGTSVGGERETQYF. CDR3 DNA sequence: TGTGCCAGCAGGTCCGGGACTAGCGTTGGGGGTGAGAGAGAGACCCAGTACTTC. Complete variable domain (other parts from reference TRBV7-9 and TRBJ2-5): DTGVSQNPRHKITKRGQNVTFRCDPISEHNRLYWYRQTLGQGPEFLTYFQNEAQLEKSRLLSDRFSAERPKGSFSTLEIQRTEQGDSAMYLCASRSGTSVGGERETQYFGPGTRLLVL.

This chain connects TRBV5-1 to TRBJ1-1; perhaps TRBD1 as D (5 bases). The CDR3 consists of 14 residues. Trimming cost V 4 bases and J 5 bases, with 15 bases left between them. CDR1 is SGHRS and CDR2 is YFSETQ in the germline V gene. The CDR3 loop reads CASSLTGTGTEAFF. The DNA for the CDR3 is TGCGCCAGCAGCCTTACCGGGACGGGGACTGAAGCTTTCTTT.

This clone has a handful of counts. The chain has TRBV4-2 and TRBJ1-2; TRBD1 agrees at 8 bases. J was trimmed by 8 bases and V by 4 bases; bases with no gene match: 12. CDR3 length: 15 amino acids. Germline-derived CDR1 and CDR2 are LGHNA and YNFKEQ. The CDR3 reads CASSRQTGDRGGYTF. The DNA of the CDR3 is TGTGCCAGCAGCCGGCAGACAGGGGATCGAGGGGGCTACACCTTC.

The CDR3 region has the DNA TGTGCCAGCACGTCTCGACAGGGTAATCAGCCCCAGCATTTT. Protein sequence: CASTSRQGNQPQHF. This chain connects TRBV2 to TRBJ1-5; 7 positions match TRBD1. The J segment lost 4 bases and the V segment lost 7 bases, leaving 7 bases of the junction unmatched. Germline assignment: CDR1 SNHLY and CDR2 FYNNEI. The CDR3 loop spans 14 amino acids. The entire variable domain, with the rest obtained from reference TRBV2 and TRBJ1-5, is as follows: EPEVTQTPSHQVTQMGQEVILRCVPISNHLYFYWYRQILGQKVEFLVSFYNNEISEKSEIFDDQFSVERPDGSNFTLKIRSTKLEDSAMYFCASTSRQGNQPQHFGDGTRLSIL.

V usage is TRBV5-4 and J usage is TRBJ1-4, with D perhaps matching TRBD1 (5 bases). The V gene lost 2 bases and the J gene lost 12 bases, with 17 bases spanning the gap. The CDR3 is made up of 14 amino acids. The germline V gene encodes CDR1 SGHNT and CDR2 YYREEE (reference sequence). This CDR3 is CASSLDPGPFELFF. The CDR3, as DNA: TGTGCCAGCAGCTTAGATCCGGGACCCTTCGAACTGTTTTTT.

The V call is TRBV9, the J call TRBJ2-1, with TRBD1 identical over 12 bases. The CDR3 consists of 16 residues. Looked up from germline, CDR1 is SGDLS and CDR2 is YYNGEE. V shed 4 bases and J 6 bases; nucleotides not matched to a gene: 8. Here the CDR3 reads CASSLRDRGLSNEQFF. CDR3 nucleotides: TGTGCCAGCAGCCTCCGGGACAGGGGGCTCTCCAATGAGCAGTTCTTC.

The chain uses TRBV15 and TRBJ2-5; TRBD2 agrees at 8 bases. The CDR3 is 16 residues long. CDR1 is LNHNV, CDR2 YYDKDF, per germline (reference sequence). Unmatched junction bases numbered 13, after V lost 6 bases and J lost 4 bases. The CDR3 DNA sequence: TGTGCCACCAGAAGCAGAGACCGGGGGGGAGGAGAGACCCAGTACTTC. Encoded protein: CATRSRDRGGGETQYF.

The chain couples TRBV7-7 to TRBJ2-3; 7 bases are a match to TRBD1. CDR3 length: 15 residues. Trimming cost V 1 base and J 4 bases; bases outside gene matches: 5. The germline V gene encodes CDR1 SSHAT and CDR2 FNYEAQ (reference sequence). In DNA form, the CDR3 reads TGTGCCAGCAGCTTAGGTCAGGGGGTTTCAGATACGCAGTATTTT. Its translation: CASSLGQGVSDTQYF.